These 14 T cell receptor beta chains were sequenced from one sample in a study of cytomegalovirus exposure and HLA in healthy donors. It was with 60 Vbeta and 13 Jbeta primers that the PCR ran. Assay used: immunoSEQ multiplex PCR; TCRdb lists only in-frame clones, some missing. This table holds some 150,000 clones, roughly 73% found once. Sequenced: PBMCs. The receptors originated from a female donor in good health and CMV-seronegative.

This rearrangement joins TRBV5-1 to TRBJ2-7, with 10 positions matching TRBD1. The germline gives CDR1 SGHRS, CDR2 YFSETQ. This CDR3 contains 14 residues. The V and J ends lost 4 bases and 2 bases, in that order; junction bases with no gene match: 3. This CDR3 reads CASSIGTGAYEQYF. The DNA for the CDR3 is TGCGCCAGCAGCATTGGGACAGGGGCCTACGAGCAGTACTTC.

The gene calls are TRBV28 and TRBJ1-2; TRBD1 matches 9 bases. The CDR3 runs 17 residues. Germline assignment: CDR1 MDHEN and CDR2 SYDVKM. The V gene end was trimmed by 6 bases and the J gene end by 3 bases; junction bases not matched to a gene: 14. DNA of the CDR3: TGTGCCAGCAGGGATGGGGGTTGGGGGACAGGGCACTATGGCTACACCTTC. The encoded protein is CASRDGGWGTGHYGYTF.

The chain links TRBV5-4 to TRBJ1-1; D might be TRBD1 (5 bases). CDR3 length: 13 amino acids. The germline gives CDR1 SGHNT, CDR2 YYREEE (reference sequence). Between the trimmed V and J ends, which lost 1 base and 7 bases, there was a span of 11 bases. The CDR3 reads CASSLPGGGEAFF. Written as DNA, the CDR3 is TGTGCCAGCAGCTTGCCTGGGGGGGGTGAAGCTTTCTTT.

V gene TRBV11-1 combines with J gene TRBJ2-5; D may be TRBD2 (5 bases). The CDR3 length is 16 residues. Trimming pared 1 base from V and 1 base from J, leaving 13 bases between. The V gene's germline CDR1 is SGHAT and CDR2 FQDESV (reference sequence). The DNA of the CDR3 is TGTGCCAGCAGCTTAGGAGAGGAGGTACGCCAAGAGACCCAGTACTTC. This sequence encodes CASSLGEEVRQETQYF.

The J gene is TRBJ1-1, the V gene TRBV7-8, with D possibly matching TRBD1 (6 bases). Germline values: CDR1 SGHVS, CDR2 FQNEAQ. The V end was cut by 5 bases, the J end by 2 bases, with 15 bases between. This CDR3 spans 15 amino acids. CDR3 protein: CASSPQTTGNTEAFF. In nucleotides, the CDR3 is TGTGCCAGCAGCCCCCAAACGACAGGTAACACTGAAGCTTTCTTT.

The V call is TRBV5-1, the J call TRBJ2-7, with 7 bases matching TRBD1. Germline V gene sequence: CDR1 SGHRS, CDR2 YFSETQ. V shed 3 bases and J 2 bases; nucleotides not matched to a gene: 23. The CDR3 sequence is 20 residues long. This CDR3 is CASSSDRLFNHLRQTYEQYF. For the CDR3, the DNA is TGCGCCAGCAGCTCGGACAGGTTGTTCAATCACCTCCGACAAACCTACGAGCAGTACTTC.

The chain uses TRBV7-9 and TRBJ2-2; 8 bases match TRBD2. Germline V gene data show CDR1 as SEHNR and CDR2 as FQNEAQ (reference sequence). The CDR3 contains 15 residues. V lost 3 bases, J lost 7 bases, and 7 bases stayed unmatched. CDR3 in DNA: TGTGCCAGCAGCTTGAGCGGGAGAGGATTCGGGGAGCTGTTTTTT. This encodes CASSLSGRGFGELFF.

The chain employs TRBV10-1 and TRBJ2-1; 7 bases line up with TRBD1. Germline lookup yields CDR1 WNHNN and CDR2 SYGVQD (reference sequence). The CDR3 length is 15 residues. V trimming: 0 bases; J trimming: 7 bases; junction bases outside the gene matches: 6. This CDR3 reads CASSESEARGNEQFF. The CDR3 coding sequence is TGCGCCAGCAGTGAGTCAGAGGCCAGGGGGAATGAGCAGTTCTTC.

In this sample, this clone turned up a few times. J is TRBJ2-7 and V is TRBV5-1; D call uncertain. The V gene lost 0 bases and the J gene lost 3 bases, with 7 bases spanning the gap. This CDR3 comprises 13 residues. From germline, CDR1 is SGHRS and CDR2 YFSETQ. The CDR3 reads CASSLGGYYEQYF. The CDR3 coding sequence is TGCGCCAGCAGCTTGGGAGGTTACTACGAGCAGTACTTC.

The chain uses TRBV7-6 and TRBJ2-2, with 7 bases fitting TRBD1. Germline assignment: CDR1 SGHVS and CDR2 FNYEAQ. The CDR3 runs 18 residues. J was trimmed by 5 bases and V by 1 base; bases with no gene match: 13. The chain's CDR3 is CASSLGSGHRTGTGELFF. Here the CDR3 DNA reads TGTGCCAGCAGCTTAGGTTCGGGACACCGGACAGGAACCGGGGAGCTGTTTTTT. Combining the CDR3 with reference TRBV7-6 and TRBJ2-2 gives the whole variable domain GAGVSQSPRYKVTKRGQDVALRCDPISGHVSLYWYRQALGQGPEFLTYFNYEAQQDKSGLPNDRFSAERPEGSISTLTIQRTEQRDSAMYRCASSLGSGHRTGTGELFFGEGSRLTVL.

This clone was observed a handful of times. The J gene is TRBJ2-7, the V gene TRBV6-1; the D is unclear. CDR3 length equals 13 residues. The germline V gene has CDR1 MNHNS and CDR2 SASEGT. The V end lost 3 bases, the J end lost 2 bases, and 8 bases lay between the germline ends. CDR3 sequence: CASSEGPPYEQYF. The CDR3 DNA sequence: TGTGCCAGCAGTGAGGGCCCGCCCTACGAGCAGTACTTC.

This chain connects TRBV14 to TRBJ1-4; the D is unclear. Trimming pared 1 base from V and 5 bases from J, leaving 11 bases between. There are 15 residues in the CDR3. The germline CDR1 and CDR2 sequences are SGHDN and FVKESK. Here the CDR3 DNA reads TGTGCCAGCAGCCAAGTTGAGGCCGAAAATGAAAAACTGTTTTTT. Translated: CASSQVEAENEKLFF. Combining the CDR3 with reference TRBV14 and TRBJ1-4 gives the whole variable domain EAGVTQFPSHSVIEKGQTVTLRCDPISGHDNLYWYRRVMGKEIKFLLHFVKESKQDESGMPNNRFLAERTGGTYSTLKVQPAELEDSGVYFCASSQVEAENEKLFFGSGTQLSVL.

The chain joins TRBV28 to TRBJ2-4; 7 nucleotides line up with TRBD2. The CDR3 covers 12 residues. The germline gives CDR1 MDHEN, CDR2 SYDVKM. V was pared by 6 bases and J by 7 bases, with 3 bases of the junction left unmatched. The CDR3 DNA reads as TGTGCCAGCAGCCAAGCGGGGAACATTCAGTACTTC. It translates to CASSQAGNIQYF.

This chain uses TRBV6-1 with TRBJ1-2; 7 bases are shared with TRBD1. Losses at the gene ends were 10 bases for V and 2 bases for J; bases not matched to a gene: 7. Germline CDR1 reads MNHNS; CDR2 reads SASEGT. This CDR3 is built from 13 residues. Written as DNA, the CDR3 is TGTGCCACGGAGCAGACAGGGAACTATGGCTACACCTTC. It encodes CATEQTGNYGYTF.